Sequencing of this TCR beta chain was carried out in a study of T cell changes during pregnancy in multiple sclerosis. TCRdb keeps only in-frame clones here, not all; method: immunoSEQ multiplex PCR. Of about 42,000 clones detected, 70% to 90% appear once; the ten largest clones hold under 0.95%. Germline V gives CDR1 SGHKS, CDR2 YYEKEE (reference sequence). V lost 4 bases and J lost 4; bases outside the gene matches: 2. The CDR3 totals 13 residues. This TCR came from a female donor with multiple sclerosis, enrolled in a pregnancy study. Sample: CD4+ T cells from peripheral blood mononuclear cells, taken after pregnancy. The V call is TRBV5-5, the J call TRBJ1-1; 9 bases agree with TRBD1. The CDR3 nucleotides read TGTGCCAGCAGCCTGACAGGGGGCACTGAAGCTTTCTTT. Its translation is CASSLTGGTEAFF.